The entry below describes one T cell receptor beta chain. The data were obtained in a study of blood T cell repertoires in COVID-19. Study information: Donors in the United States, Italy and Spain gave samples during acute or convalescent COVID-19. The cDNA or gDNA used as material had been derived from T cells, B-cell-depleted T cells, or PBMCs.

Sequencing was performed with immunoSEQ multiplex PCR; in TCRdb, only in-frame clones are kept and a portion is missing. The sample holds approximately 200,000 clones; 86% are singletons and the top ten take 2.5% to 3.5%. CDR3 length: 19 residues. V lost 0 bases and J lost 1; bases outside the gene matches: 7. Germline-derived CDR1 and CDR2 are LGHDT and YNNKEL (reference sequence). The V call is TRBV3-1 (or the pseudogene TRBV3-2), the J call TRBJ2-2; 11 bases fit TRBD1. This clonotype was obtained from a woman in her thirties with active or convalescent COVID-19. Material: peripheral blood. CDR3 sequence: CASSQDRGTGGKNTGELFF. The CDR3 nucleotides are TGTGCCAGCAGCCAAGATCGGGGGACAGGGGGTAAGAACACCGGGGAGCTGTTTTTT.